The 26 T cell receptor beta chains below all came from one sample that was sequenced in a study of cytomegalovirus exposure and HLA in healthy donors. 13 Jbeta primers and 60 Vbeta primers were used for the PCR. The assay was immunoSEQ multiplex PCR, and TCRdb's table has in-frame clones only and misses some. The sample holds approximately 190,000 clones, more than 65% seen once. The sequencing input was PBMCs. These receptors were taken from a woman in her twenties or thirties in good health and CMV-seropositive.

The genes are TRBV7-2 and TRBJ2-1; 8 positions match TRBD2. Per the germline V gene, CDR1 is SGHTA and CDR2 is FQGNSA. The CDR3 consists of 16 residues. Trimming at V came to 5 bases and at J to 7 bases, leaving 13 bases not matched to a gene. The CDR3 DNA reads TGTGCCAGCAGCCCGTCCGGGACTAGAGCAAAGAATGAGCAGTTCTTC. This gives the protein CASSPSGTRAKNEQFF.

This chain links TRBV11-2 with TRBJ1-3, with 7 positions matching TRBD1. V lost 4 bases and J lost 4; bases outside the gene matches: 4. The CDR3 loop spans 14 amino acids. Germline-derived CDR1 and CDR2 are SGHAT and FQNNGV. This CDR3 is CASSSGQDGNTIYF. CDR3 bases: TGTGCCAGCAGCTCCGGACAGGACGGAAACACCATATATTTT.

This chain joins TRBV4-2 and TRBJ1-2; tentatively, D is TRBD1 (6 bases). This CDR3 is built from 15 residues. The germline V and J ends were trimmed by 1 base and 2 bases, with 11 bases remaining between them. Germline V CDR1 and CDR2: LGHNA, YNFKEQ. The CDR3 here is CASSQAGQGNYGYTF. In DNA, the CDR3 is TGTGCCAGCAGCCAAGCGGGCCAGGGGAACTATGGCTACACCTTC.

The CDR3 sequence is CASSQGQVDFF. Here the CDR3 DNA reads TGTGCCAGCAGCCAGGGACAGGTTGACTTCTTT. The J gene is TRBJ1-1, the V gene TRBV14, with 8 nucleotides matching TRBD1. The ends lost 3 bases at V and 14 bases at J; junction bases unmatched: 5. Germline values: CDR1 SGHDN, CDR2 FVKESK. The CDR3 length is 11 residues.

The CDR3 nucleotides are TGTGCCAGCAGCATTAGCGTTGGCGGGGACATTCAGTACTTC. Its translation is CASSISVGGDIQYF. The V and J genes are TRBV6-5 and TRBJ2-4; the D gene is possibly TRBD2 (6 bases). Germline V CDR1 and CDR2: MNHEY, SVGAGI. The CDR3 is made up of 14 amino acids. Deletions cut 6 bases from V and 8 bases from J, with 17 bases between.

V is TRBV6-6 and J is TRBJ1-1; 7 bases align to TRBD1. This CDR3 has 14 residues. Germline V lookup: CDR1 MNHNY, CDR2 SVGAGI (reference sequence). The V segment lost 7 bases and the J segment 11 bases; nucleotides outside the gene matches: 16. CDR3: CASTSFTGTEAAFF. The CDR3 region has the DNA TGTGCCAGCACCAGCTTCACAGGGACAGAGGCGGCTTTCTTT.

The chain recombines TRBV6-5 with TRBJ2-4, with 11 bases aligning to TRBD2. The CDR3 has 16 residues. Germline V gene lookup returns CDR1 MNHEY and CDR2 SVGAGI. Trimming cost V 0 bases and J 8 bases; bases outside gene matches: 6. CDR3 protein: CASSYSIAGGKDIQYF. The CDR3 bases are TGTGCCAGCAGTTACTCTATAGCGGGAGGGAAAGACATTCAGTACTTC.

The chain is built from TRBV29-1 and TRBJ2-3; TRBD2 aligns across 12 bases. V was pared by 2 bases and J by 5 bases, with 17 bases of the junction left unmatched. This CDR3 region has 19 residues. Per germline, CDR1 SQVTM and CDR2 ANQGSEA. Here the CDR3 reads CSVEWWSTSGGPRGDTQYF. CDR3 coding DNA: TGCAGCGTTGAATGGTGGTCGACTAGCGGGGGCCCAAGGGGAGATACGCAGTATTTT.

This chain connects TRBV6-1 to TRBJ2-2, with TRBD2 matching 9 bases. Germline V gene lookup returns CDR1 MNHNS and CDR2 SASEGT. This CDR3 is built from 14 residues. Trimming at V came to 4 bases and at J to 4 bases, leaving 1 base not matched to a gene. DNA for the CDR3: TGTGCCAGCAGTGGAGCGGGAGGCACCGGGGAGCTGTTTTTT. Encoded protein: CASSGAGGTGELFF.

J is TRBJ2-5 and V is TRBV5-1; D not resolved. The CDR3 covers 11 residues. Germline CDR1 is SGHRS and CDR2 is YFSETQ. With 7 bases removed from V and 2 bases from J, the gap between germline ends came to 6 bases. The CDR3 DNA sequence: TGCGCCAGCGGGCCACAAGAGACCCAGTACTTC. Its protein is CASGPQETQYF.

The chain couples TRBV4-1 to TRBJ2-3, with D uncertain. Trimming pared 1 base from V and 2 bases from J, leaving 10 bases between. Germline CDR1 reads MGHRA; CDR2 reads YSYEKL. The CDR3 is 15 amino acids. The CDR3 DNA reads TGCGCCAGCAGCCAAGCCTTCCGAGCCACAGATACGCAGTATTTT. It specifies CASSQAFRATDTQYF.

The CDR3 coding sequence is TGTGCCAGCAGCAATCCAAACACCATATATTTT. It codes for CASSNPNTIYF. V usage is TRBV6-5 and J usage is TRBJ1-3; D unresolved. The CDR3 length is 11 residues. V lost 6 bases and J lost 6, with 6 bases in between. Germline V lookup: CDR1 MNHEY, CDR2 SVGAGI.

V and J are TRBV15 and TRBJ1-4, with a possible D match to TRBD1 (5 bases). The CDR3 runs 15 residues. V gave up 1 base and J gave up 8 bases, with 14 bases separating them. Per germline, CDR1 LNHNV and CDR2 YYDKDF (reference sequence). The CDR3 DNA sequence: TGTGCCACCAGCAGAGGCCGGGGGGAAGGGGAAAAACTGTTTTTT. This translates into CATSRGRGEGEKLFF.

This sequence joins TRBV7-9 and TRBJ2-3, with 9 bases that match TRBD2. This CDR3 has 19 amino acids. CDR1 is SEHNR and CDR2 is FQNEAQ in the germline V gene (reference sequence). J lost 2 bases, V lost 4 bases, and 16 bases had no gene match. DNA of the CDR3: TGTGCCAGCAGCTCCGAGTTTCGAGTTAGCGGGAGTAACACAGATACGCAGTATTTT. Amino acids: CASSSEFRVSGSNTDTQYF.

This clone was detected once. The chain combines TRBV4-2 with TRBJ1-2, with 11 positions matching TRBD1. The germline gives CDR1 LGHNA, CDR2 YNFKEQ. V gave up 3 bases and J gave up 7 bases; unmatched junction bases: 10. This CDR3 region has 16 residues. The CDR3 DNA reads as TGTGCCAGCAGCCAGTTCCCCCGGGACAGGGGGTTTGGCTACACCTTC. Translating gives CASSQFPRDRGFGYTF.

The J gene is TRBJ2-1, the V gene TRBV7-2; a weak D match, TRBD2 (6 bases). The CDR3 loop spans 13 amino acids. Germline values: CDR1 SGHTA, CDR2 FQGNSA. V lost 5 bases and J lost 4, with 9 bases in between. The CDR3 sequence: CASSPSVYNEQFF. CDR3 nucleotide sequence: TGTGCCAGCAGCCCTAGCGTTTACAATGAGCAGTTCTTC.

This clone was recorded once. The CDR3 coding sequence is TGTGCCAGCAGCTCCAACGGGTTCTCCTACGAGCAGTACTTC. Translated, it gives CASSSNGFSYEQYF. The chain employs TRBV5-6 and TRBJ2-7, with D uncertain. The CDR3 extends over 14 amino acids. Between the trimmed V and J ends, which lost 3 bases and 0 bases, there was a span of 10 bases. From germline, CDR1 is SGHDT and CDR2 YYEEEE.

V and J are TRBV5-1 and TRBJ2-5; possible D gene TRBD2, 5 bases. With 0 bases removed from V and 3 bases from J, the gap between germline ends came to 15 bases. CDR3 length: 16 residues. Germline V gene sequence: CDR1 SGHRS, CDR2 YFSETQ. CDR3: CASSLATGFPEETQYF. The CDR3, as DNA: TGCGCCAGCAGCTTGGCTACGGGGTTCCCAGAAGAGACCCAGTACTTC.

V is TRBV14 and J is TRBJ2-7; TRBD2 is a possible D gene (6 bases). Looked up from germline, CDR1 is SGHDN and CDR2 is FVKESK. Trimming pared 1 base from V and 5 bases from J, leaving 18 bases between. This CDR3 spans 16 amino acids. The CDR3, as DNA: TGTGCCAGCAGCCAAGCGGCGGCGGGGTGGTACAACGAGCAGTACTTC. This gives the protein CASSQAAAGWYNEQYF.

DNA for the CDR3: TGTGCCAGCAGCGTGGACAGGGGGCGCGCGCAGTATTTT. Translating gives CASSVDRGRAQYF. The rearrangement uses TRBV9 and TRBJ2-3; 11 bases match TRBD1. V was pared by 2 bases and J by 10 bases, with 3 bases of the junction left unmatched. Germline V gives CDR1 SGDLS, CDR2 YYNGEE. This CDR3 contains 13 residues.

The chain uses TRBV4-2 and TRBJ2-1; 10 bases are a match to TRBD2. The CDR3 is 20 residues long. J gave up 5 bases and V 1 base, and 17 bases lay outside the gene matches. Germline V CDR1 and CDR2: LGHNA, YNFKEQ. CDR3 amino acids: CASSQALLNSGGPIDNEQFF. As DNA, the CDR3 is TGTGCCAGCAGCCAAGCCCTTCTGAATAGCGGGGGGCCCATAGACAATGAGCAGTTCTTC.

This clone was detected a few times. The J gene is TRBJ1-1, the V gene TRBV19, with 7 bases matching TRBD1. J was trimmed by 6 bases and V by 7 bases; bases with no gene match: 11. The CDR3 is 14 amino acids. Germline loops: CDR1 LNHDA, CDR2 SQIVND (reference sequence). The CDR3 DNA reads TGTGCCAGTACTCAAGACAGGGTCGGTTCTGAAGCTTTCTTT. Its protein is CASTQDRVGSEAFF.

The chain has TRBV13 and TRBJ2-3; TRBD2 matches 9 bases. Germline V CDR1 and CDR2: PRHDT, FYEKMQ (reference sequence). V lost 1 base and J lost 6; bases outside the gene matches: 8. The CDR3 consists of 16 residues. The chain's CDR3 is CASSLDVAGALDTQYF. The CDR3 bases are TGTGCCAGCAGCTTAGATGTAGCGGGGGCTCTGGATACGCAGTATTTT.

The chain links TRBV14 to TRBJ2-7; TRBD2 aligns across 10 bases. Trimming cost V 1 base and J 7 bases; bases outside gene matches: 7. Germline CDR1 reads SGHDN; CDR2 reads FVKESK. The length of the CDR3 is 15 residues. In DNA form, the CDR3 reads TGTGCCAGCAGCCAAGTCTTAGCGGGAGGCAGGGAGCAGTACTTC. Its protein is CASSQVLAGGREQYF. The entire variable domain, with the rest obtained from reference TRBV14 and TRBJ2-7, is as follows: EAGVTQFPSHSVIEKGQTVTLRCDPISGHDNLYWYRRVMGKEIKFLLHFVKESKQDESGMPNNRFLAERTGGTYSTLKVQPAELEDSGVYFCASSQVLAGGREQYFGPGTRLTVT.

This clone was picked up a small number of times. This chain joins TRBV11-1 and TRBJ2-7, with TRBD2 as a possible D gene (6 bases). CDR3 size: 14 residues. Looked up from germline, CDR1 is SGHAT and CDR2 is FQDESV (reference sequence). Trimming shortened V by 3 bases and J by 2 bases, and 11 bases separated the two germline ends. In DNA form, the CDR3 reads TGTGCCAGCAGCTTGGGCAGGAGGGCCTACGAGCAGTACTTC. This translates into CASSLGRRAYEQYF.

The chain combines TRBV4-1 with TRBJ2-7; D is uncertain. Germline loops: CDR1 MGHRA, CDR2 YSYEKL. The germline V and J ends were trimmed by 0 bases and 3 bases, with 6 bases remaining between them. The CDR3 has 13 residues. CDR3 region: CASSQEYGYEQYF. In DNA, the CDR3 is TGCGCCAGCAGCCAAGAGTACGGCTACGAGCAGTACTTC.